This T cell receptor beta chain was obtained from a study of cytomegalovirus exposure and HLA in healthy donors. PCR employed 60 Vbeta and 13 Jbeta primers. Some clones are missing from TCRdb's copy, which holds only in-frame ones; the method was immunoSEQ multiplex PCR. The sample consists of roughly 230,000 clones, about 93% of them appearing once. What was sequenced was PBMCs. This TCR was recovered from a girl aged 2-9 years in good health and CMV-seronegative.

In nucleotides, the CDR3 is TGTGCCAGCAGCGTGGACACGATTACCTACGAGCAGTACTTC. Protein sequence: CASSVDTITYEQYF. This chain joins TRBV7-6 and TRBJ2-7; possibly TRBD1 for D (5 bases). The V gene lost 5 bases and the J gene lost 2 bases, with 13 bases spanning the gap. The CDR3 totals 14 residues. CDR1 and CDR2 from the germline V gene are SGHVS and FNYEAQ.